This TCR beta chain appears in the sequencing data of a study of human T cells and chemical hapten exposure. CDR1 is SEHNR, CDR2 FQNEAQ, per germline (reference sequence). The CDR3 extends over 14 amino acids. V was shortened by 5 bases and J by 9 bases, with 20 bases between the two germline ends. TCRdb reprocessed the RACE reads with MiXCR, giving one entry per CDR3 protein. The repertoire has some 79,000 distinct CDR3 sequences, 7.5% to 9.5% of them found once; the top ten carry roughly 1.5%. This clonotype was detected a few times. As for time point: patch test 1, 2 weeks after DPC sensitization. Treatment given: therapeutic diphenylcyclopropenone sensitization with weekly scalp DPC.

The sample consisted of whole blood, taken in connection with sensitization to the hapten diphenylcyclopropenone (DPC). The chain couples TRBV7-9 to TRBJ2-7; D is unclear. This sequence was found in a woman in her 30s with alopecia areata. Some clones in this sample may be carry-over from other donors' samples. CDR3 loop: CASSPRLVWDGQYF. DNA for the CDR3: TGTGCCAGCAGCCCACGCCTAGTCTGGGATGGGCAGTACTTC.